This T cell receptor (beta chain) was identified during a study of T cells in Graves' hyperthyroidism and ophthalmopathy. TCR beta CDR3 regions were amplified from RNA. First-round RT-PCR targeting the TCR CDR3 was performed with the HTBI primer set. One entry per CDR3 protein, called by TCRdb with MiXCR from the multiplex PCR reads. The sample consists of some 510,000 distinct CDR3 sequences, 40% to 55% of them appearing once. Exclusion of patients followed from uncontrolled infection, other autoimmune disease, pregnancy or lactation. The V gene's germline CDR1 is SGHVS and CDR2 FQNEAQ. Trimming took 5 bases from V and 4 from J, leaving 15 bases between them. This CDR3 contains 16 residues.

Sequenced sample: peripheral blood or thyroid tissue (not recorded which). This TCR was recovered from a woman between 18 and 29 years old with Graves' hyperthyroidism. The genes are TRBV7-8 and TRBJ2-6; D call uncertain. The CDR3 spells CASSRLTGTGANVLTF. Here the CDR3 DNA reads TGTGCCAGCAGCCGGCTCACGGGCACCGGGGCCAACGTCCTGACTTTC.